The present T cell receptor (beta chain) was sequenced within a study of CD8 T cells in ankylosing spondylitis. Points from the study as a whole: Disease-linked clones, CD8+, were relatively rare in peripheral blood. Both synovial fluid and blood in reactive arthritis had previously been reported to carry some motif variants. Researchers reportedly found disease-linked clones significantly enriched in matched ankylosing spondylitis synovial fluid.

CDR3 length equals 17 residues. The germline V gene has CDR1 SQVTM and CDR2 ANQGSEA. After removal of 6 bases from V and 2 bases from J, the junction contained 16 bases not matched to a gene. TCRdb passed the 5' RACE reads through MiXCR, listing each CDR3 protein once. The sample yields about 240,000 distinct CDR3 sequences, over 8.5% seen once. This clonotype was observed at least ten times. What it recognizes is unknown. The chain has TRBV29-1 and TRBJ2-3, with 8 nucleotides matching TRBD2. The source material was blood, either unsorted or a sorted T cell fraction (not recorded which). This clonotype was obtained from a male donor with ankylosing spondylitis or in good health (not recorded which). In nucleotides, the CDR3 is TGCAGCGTCCGACTAGCGACTACCACCAGGGCCACAGATACGCAGTATTTT. It codes for CSVRLATTTRATDTQYF.